The clone carrying this T cell receptor beta chain appeared many times. V lost 4 bases, J lost 7 bases, and 18 bases lay in between. Germline V gives CDR1 SGHRS, CDR2 YFSETQ. The CDR3 covers 14 residues. It was uncontrolled infection, other autoimmune disease, pregnancy or lactation that excluded patients. The record originates from a study of T cells in Graves' hyperthyroidism and ophthalmopathy. Researchers amplified the TCR beta CDR3 regions from RNA transcripts. TCR CDR3 underwent first-round RT-PCR with the HTBI primer set. TCRdb re-analysed the multiplex PCR reads in MiXCR, keeping a single row per CDR3 protein. The profile shows 300,000 to 450,000 distinct CDR3 sequences, around a quarter of them singletons.

This rearrangement joins TRBV5-1 to TRBJ2-7, with D possibly TRBD2 on 6 matching bases. This receptor was obtained from a middle-aged man with Graves' hyperthyroidism. Sequencing was done on a sample of blood. Here the CDR3 DNA reads TGCGCCAGCAGCGCTTCCCAAGGGACTGGGGAGCAGTACTTC. Protein sequence: CASSASQGTGEQYF.